This is a list of T cell receptor beta chains from one sample in a study of OX40 agonist ivuxolimab in advanced cancers. Using immunoSEQ multiplex PCR, the repertoire was profiled, and TCRdb retains in-frame clones only, with some absent. The data show more than 70,000 clones, with more than 70% seen just once and roughly 10% held by the top ten. Sequencing used CD4+ or CD8+ T cells sorted from blood, obtained in a trial of the OX40 agonist ivuxolimab. The source is an adult with an advanced solid tumor such as melanoma, head and neck, liver or kidney cancer. The CDR3 runs from the conserved cysteine through the conserved F or W. A D gene is named only where the DNA matches it firmly. Clone size is shown for a subset of rows, as once, few, many or a class of expanded clone.

V	size	J	D	length	DNA	CDR3
TRBV2	-	TRBJ2-2	-	13	TGTGCCAGCAGTGTCCGGGTCACCGGGGAGCTGTTTTTT	CASSVRVTGELFF
TRBV5-8	once	TRBJ1-5	-	16	TGTGCCAGCAGCTTGTCCGGGAATCAAGGGAATCAGCCCCAGCATTTT	CASSLSGNQGNQPQHF
TRBV6-1	-	TRBJ2-7	-	14	TGTGCCAGCAGTGAGAGCGGGCTCGCCTACGAGCAGTACTTC	CASSESGLAYEQYF
TRBV4-1	-	TRBJ2-5	-	16	TGCGCCAGCAGCCACCGCACCCGGGCCATTCAAGAGACCCAGTACTTC	CASSHRTRAIQETQYF
TRBV28	-	TRBJ2-7	-	16	TGTGCCAGCAGTTTATGGTCCCGGGGCGCTCCCTACGAGCAGTACTTC	CASSLWSRGAPYEQYF
TRBV7-6	-	TRBJ1-6	-	12	TGTGCCAGCAGCTTCGCTAATTCACCCCTCCACTTT	CASSFANSPLHF
TRBV19	-	TRBJ2-2	-	15	TGTGCCAGTAGTCCCTTAGTGGGATTAGCCGGGGAGCTGTTTTTT	CASSPLVGLAGELFF
TRBV6-1	-	TRBJ2-2	-	13	TGTGCCATACGGTTGTTCGGCACCGGGGAGCTGTTTTTT	CAIRLFGTGELFF
TRBV19	-	TRBJ2-3	-	11	TGTGCCAGTAGTACCACAGATACGCAGTATTTT	CASSTTDTQYF
TRBV6-6	once	TRBJ1-6	-	14	TGTGCCAGCAGTTACGGTGGCGGGGATTCGGCCCTCCACTTT	CASSYGGGDSALHF
TRBV7-2	-	TRBJ2-3	-	15	TGTGCCAGCAGCTTAAACGGGGGAATCACAGATACGCAGTATTTT	CASSLNGGITDTQYF
TRBV2	few	TRBJ1-6	-	16	TGTGCCAGCAGCTACCGTCGGAGCTCCTATAATTCACCCCTCCACTTT	CASSYRRSSYNSPLHF
TRBV2	-	TRBJ2-5	-	15	TGTGCCAGCAGTGAAGCGAGCAGAGGGACGGAGACCCAGTACTTC	CASSEASRGTETQYF
TRBV28	-	TRBJ2-3	TRBD2	15	TGTGCCAGCGGGAGGGAGGGACTAGCGGTTGATACGCAGTATTTT	CASGREGLAVDTQYF
TRBV10-3	-	TRBJ1-1	-	17	TGTGCCATCAGGCCCAGGACAACTTACGGATTGAACACTGAAGCTTTCTTT	CAIRPRTTYGLNTEAFF
TRBV19	-	TRBJ1-6	-	14	TGTGCCAGTAGGCGCGCAGGGAATAATTCACCCCTCCACTTT	CASRRAGNNSPLHF
TRBV7-2	once	TRBJ2-5	TRBD2	19	TGTGCCAGCAGACAAAAGGCGGGGTACGCGACTAGCGGGGGTGAGACCCAGTACTTC	CASRQKAGYATSGGETQYF
TRBV5-4	few	TRBJ2-7	TRBD1	15	TGTGCCAGCAGCTTGTTTCAGGGGGATCACTACGAGCAGTACTTC	CASSLFQGDHYEQYF
TRBV29-1	-	TRBJ1-1	TRBD1	13	TGCAGCGTTGCCGCACAGGGGGACACTGAAGCTTTCTTT	CSVAAQGDTEAFF
TRBV28	-	TRBJ1-3	-	15	TGTGCCAGCAGTTTACCGCTAAGCTCTGGAAACACCATATATTTT	CASSLPLSSGNTIYF
TRBV9	-	TRBJ2-3	TRBD2	17	TGTGCCAGCAGCGTAGCCGGGACTACACCTGGCACAGATACGCAGTATTTT	CASSVAGTTPGTDTQYF
TRBV28	-	TRBJ2-1	TRBD2	18	TGTGCCAGCAGTTACACGATATTACCGGGACTAGCGAGCAATGAGCAGTTCTTC	CASSYTILPGLASNEQFF
TRBV5-1	-	TRBJ1-2	TRBD1	14	TGCGCCAGCAGCTTGGTTCAGGGGGAGAGTGGCTACACCTTC	CASSLVQGESGYTF
TRBV6-1	-	TRBJ2-5	-	13	TGTGCCAGCAGTCCCGGGACGGGCGGGACCCAGTACTTC	CASSPGTGGTQYF
TRBV5-4	-	TRBJ2-7	-	13	TGTGCCAGCAGCTTGGGTGGGCAAGGCGAGCAGTACTTC	CASSLGGQGEQYF
TRBV2	-	TRBJ1-1	TRBD1	13	TGTGCCAGCAGTACAGGGGGCGGACCTGAAGCTTTCTTT	CASSTGGGPEAFF
TRBV11-2	-	TRBJ2-1	TRBD2	15	TGTGCCAGCAGCCGAGGGACTAGCGTATACAATGAGCAGTTCTTC	CASSRGTSVYNEQFF
TRBV15	-	TRBJ1-2	-	14	TGTGCCACCAGCAGGCGACAGTTGCTGACTGGCTACACCTTC	CATSRRQLLTGYTF
TRBV6-5	-	TRBJ2-7	TRBD2	14	TGTGCCAGCAGAAGAGCGGGGCTTTCCTACGAGCAGTACTTC	CASRRAGLSYEQYF